These 18 T cell receptor beta chains originate from one sample sequenced in a study of breast tumors, draining lymph nodes, adjacent tissues. TCRdb itself ran the multiplex PCR reads through MiXCR, one entry per CDR3 protein. The table lists under 75,000 distinct CDR3 sequences, 45% to 60% of them singletons. Sequencing used breast tumor tissue. The receptors originated from a female donor with breast cancer. Some clones in this sample may be carry-over from other donors' samples.

The chain has TRBV18 and TRBJ1-4; D might be TRBD1 (5 bases). This CDR3 contains 15 residues. Germline V CDR1 and CDR2: KGHSH, LQKENI. V lost 3 bases and J 11 bases, leaving 19 bases between the germline ends. Here the CDR3 reads CASSPGGKEGEKLFF. The CDR3 bases are TGTGCCAGCTCACCCGGGGGTAAGGAGGGCGAGAAACTGTTTTTT. The full variable domain, rest sourced from reference TRBV18 and TRBJ1-4, is NAGVMQNPRHLVRRRGQEARLRCSPMKGHSHVYWYRQLPEEGLKFMVYLQKENIIDESGMPKERFSAEFPKEGPSILRIQQVVRGDSAAYFCASSPGGKEGEKLFFGSGTQLSVL.

For this clonotype: This may be a read error, as it is one base from a much larger clone. J is TRBJ1-4 and V is TRBV7-8; possibly TRBD1 for D (6 bases). CDR1 and CDR2 from the germline V gene are SGHVS and FQNEAQ. The CDR3 is 15 residues long. Here the CDR3 DNA reads TGTGCCAGCAGTTCAAATCAGGGGTGGGACGAAAAACTGCTTTTT. Residues: CASSSNQGWDEKLLF.

CDR3 sequence: CATSRGREETQYF. The CDR3 DNA follows: TGTGCCACCAGCAGGGGTAGGGAGGAGACCCAGTACTTC. The gene calls are TRBV15 and TRBJ2-5; D perhaps matches TRBD2 (5 bases). Germline CDR1 and CDR2: LNHNV and YYDKDF (reference sequence). CDR3 length: 13 amino acids. V was clipped by 3 bases and J by 5 bases, with 10 bases between them.

In its sample, this clonotype was seen a few times. This rearrangement joins TRBV5-1 to TRBJ1-1; the D gene is possibly TRBD1 (5 bases). The CDR3 covers 14 residues. The V gene's germline CDR1 is SGHRS and CDR2 YFSETQ. Between the trimmed V and J ends, which lost 4 bases and 1 base, there was a span of 11 bases. Here the CDR3 reads CASSTRGGNTEAFF. CDR3 sequence (DNA): TGCGCCAGCAGCACTAGGGGAGGGAACACTGAAGCTTTCTTT.

This clonotype has just a few counts. The chain recombines TRBV4-1 with TRBJ2-7; D is possibly TRBD2 (5 bases). The CDR3 has 12 residues. V lost 0 bases to trimming and J lost 7 bases, with 7 bases between them. Germline V CDR1 and CDR2: MGHRA, YSYEKL. CDR3 protein: CASSQDRREQYF. In DNA form, the CDR3 reads TGCGCCAGCAGCCAAGATCGGAGGGAGCAGTACTTC.

In its sample, this clonotype ranks as large. J is TRBJ2-7 and V is TRBV6-5; no clear D. Trimming left V 5 bases short and J 0 bases short, with 2 bases between. CDR1 is MNHEY and CDR2 is SVGAGI in the germline V gene. The CDR3 has 11 amino acids. The CDR3 loop is CASSPSYEQYF. CDR3 sequence (DNA): TGTGCCAGCAGTCCCTCCTACGAGCAGTACTTC.

This clonotype was found many times. The J gene is TRBJ2-3, the V gene TRBV19; TRBD2 matches 8 bases. V gave up 5 bases and J gave up 0 bases; unmatched junction bases: 13. Per the germline V gene, CDR1 is LNHDA and CDR2 is SQIVND (reference sequence). The CDR3 sequence is 18 residues long. DNA for the CDR3: TGTGCCAGTAGTCAAAGCGGGAGCCCTTGGTCTAGCACAGATACGCAGTATTTT. As protein: CASSQSGSPWSSTDTQYF.

V gene TRBV9 combines with J gene TRBJ2-2; D is unclear. V was clipped by 4 bases and J by 6 bases, with 10 bases between them. The CDR3 is 13 amino acids. Germline V lookup: CDR1 SGDLS, CDR2 YYNGEE. CDR3 in amino acids: CASSLHVPGELFF. DNA for the CDR3: TGTGCCAGCAGCCTTCACGTCCCCGGGGAGCTGTTTTTT.

The V gene is TRBV6-5, the J gene TRBJ2-7; maybe TRBD2 (6 bases). The CDR3 loop spans 14 amino acids. V was shortened by 5 bases and J by 9 bases, with 20 bases between the two germline ends. Germline-derived CDR1 and CDR2 are MNHEY and SVGAGI. The CDR3 sequence is CASSRDSEACGQYF. The CDR3 DNA is TGTGCCAGCAGTCGGGACTCTGAAGCCTGCGGGCAGTACTTC.

By proportion, this clonotype is medium-sized. V is TRBV7-6 and J is TRBJ1-3; 8 positions match TRBD1. V shed 5 bases, J shed 0 bases, and the junction held 12 bases outside the gene matches. The CDR3 runs 18 residues. Looked up from germline, CDR1 is SGHVS and CDR2 is FNYEAQ. The CDR3 reads CASSPQDRVHRSGNTIYF. In DNA form, the CDR3 reads TGTGCCAGCAGCCCACAGGACAGGGTCCATCGCTCTGGAAACACCATATATTTT.

V and J are TRBV7-2 and TRBJ1-1, with a possible D match to TRBD1 (5 bases). The V end lost 5 bases, the J end lost 7 bases, and 14 bases lay between the germline ends. Per the germline V gene, CDR1 is SGHTA and CDR2 is FQGNSA. The CDR3 length is 13 residues. The CDR3 sequence is CASSAIGVGEAFF. In nucleotides, the CDR3 is TGTGCCAGCAGCGCCATAGGGGTTGGTGAAGCTTTCTTT.

This clonotype was seen ten or more times. This rearrangement joins TRBV18 to TRBJ1-6, with D possibly matching TRBD1 (5 bases). The CDR3 totals 16 residues. Germline CDR1 and CDR2: KGHSH and LQKENI. V lost 3 bases to trimming and J lost 7 bases, with 16 bases between them. CDR3 region: CASSPGSGSMNSPLHF. The CDR3, as DNA: TGTGCCAGCTCACCCGGGTCAGGGTCTATGAATTCACCCCTCCACTTT.

This clonotype has only one observation. The chain has TRBV7-8 and TRBJ2-7; 8 nucleotides align to TRBD2. The CDR3 consists of 15 residues. V gave up 5 bases and J gave up 1 base; unmatched junction bases: 7. Germline values: CDR1 SGHVS, CDR2 FQNEAQ. The CDR3 spells CASSRIAGSSYEQYF. In nucleotides, the CDR3 is TGTGCCAGCAGCCGGATAGCGGGGAGTTCCTACGAGCAGTACTTC.

The chain links TRBV9 to TRBJ2-3; no reliable D call. The germline V gene encodes CDR1 SGDLS and CDR2 YYNGEE. Trimming removed 0 bases from V and 2 bases from J, with 10 bases in between. The CDR3 is made up of 15 amino acids. This chain's CDR3 is CASSVVDTHTDTQYF. In DNA, the CDR3 is TGTGCCAGCAGCGTAGTGGATACACACACAGATACGCAGTATTTT.

On this clonotype itself: This may stem from a read error, because a much larger clone lies one nucleotide away. This chain connects TRBV6-6 to TRBJ1-2; no clear D. The length of the CDR3 is 15 residues. Per the germline V gene, CDR1 is MNHNY and CDR2 is SVGAGI (reference sequence). CDR3 DNA: TGTGCCAGCAGTCACTCACTACCTTCCCTCTGTGGCTACACCTTC. It yields the protein CASSHSLPSLCGYTF.

J is TRBJ2-1 and V is TRBV9; TRBD2 is a possible D gene (5 bases). The CDR3 covers 15 residues. The ends were cut back, 2 bases at V and 3 bases at J, with 12 bases in the middle. CDR1 is SGDLS and CDR2 is YYNGEE in the germline V gene. CDR3 sequence (DNA): TGTGCCAGCAGCGTGGGAGCCGGCAGCTACAATGAGCAGTTCTTC. Its translation is CASSVGAGSYNEQFF.

This clonotype was detected many times. V and J are TRBV4-1 and TRBJ2-6, with D perhaps matching TRBD1 or TRBD2 (7 bases each). Trimming removed 6 bases from V and 2 bases from J, with 14 bases in between. CDR1 and CDR2 (germline): MGHRA, YSYEKL. The CDR3 sequence is 16 residues long. For the CDR3, the DNA is TGCGCCAGCAGGAGGGAGGGGGCAACTGGGGCCAACGTCCTGACTTTC. This codes for CASRREGATGANVLTF.

This clonotype came up a few times. The chain couples TRBV11-3 to TRBJ2-2; D perhaps matches TRBD1 (6 bases). This CDR3 is built from 15 residues. V gave up 6 bases and J gave up 5 bases, with 16 bases separating them. CDR1 and CDR2 from the germline V gene are SGHNT and YENEEA. The CDR3 bases are TGTGCCAGCAGTAATAGCAGGGGAAAGACCGGGGAGCTGTTTTTT. It codes for CASSNSRGKTGELFF.